These T cell receptor beta chains were read from a single sample in a study of T-cell reconstitution after alpha-beta-depleted transplantation in children. TCRdb re-derived calls from the PCR reads in MiXCR, one entry per CDR3 protein. The sample comprises 400,000 to 450,000 distinct CDR3 sequences, about 45% of which are singletons, and 25% to 30% rests with the top ten. Sequenced material: PBMCs, taken before TCRalphabeta/CD19-depleted stem cell transplant. All receptors come from a girl aged 2 to 9 with aplastic anemia, due to receive a stem cell transplant. Each CDR3 is given with its conserved first and last residue.

V gene	J gene	CDR3 protein
TRBV6-1	TRBJ1-5	CASRSKSTGNQPQHF
TRBV6-1	TRBJ2-5	CASSTASGPRKETQYF
TRBV7-2	TRBJ2-3	CASSLGLAGGADTQYF
TRBV5-1	TRBJ2-7	CASSLLAPLGQYYEQYF
TRBV7-2	TRBJ2-7	CASSPTDSYEQYF
TRBV5-6	TRBJ2-3	CASSYSSANTDTQYF
TRBV12-3/TRBV12-4	TRBJ2-3	CASSLTGGDSTDTQYF
TRBV20-1	TRBJ2-3	CSARDWGMSTDTQYF
TRBV20-1	TRBJ2-3	CSARAPSTDTQYF
TRBV28	TRBJ2-2	CASSKIGGQFTGELFF
TRBV15	TRBJ2-3	CATSRTEEGRRADTQYF
TRBV27	TRBJ2-2	CASSSPGQGDRELFF
TRBV7-8	TRBJ2-2	CASSGGLAGATGELFF
TRBV12-3/TRBV12-4	TRBJ2-2	CASNTLGDRGRTGELFF
TRBV10-3	TRBJ1-2	CAISDSPDSVYGYTF
TRBV27	TRBJ2-2	CASSRAGVSSGAGELFF
TRBV5-1	TRBJ2-7	CASSIGGTGGWEQYF
TRBV5-1	TRBJ2-4	CASSRDPGPSGAKNIQYF
TRBV6-1	TRBJ2-7	CASSHRTGGYEQYF
TRBV29-1	TRBJ2-3	CSVEDLGKGDTQYF
TRBV29-1	TRBJ1-1	CSVEFRNTEAFF
TRBV6-6	TRBJ1-1	CASSYGPPEAFF
TRBV20-1	TRBJ2-7	CSARGTASPYEQYF
TRBV10-3	TRBJ2-6	CAISDRQGAGGPISGANVLTF
TRBV5-1	TRBJ2-7	CASSLGDRVNEQYF
TRBV19	TRBJ1-5	CASSAQEDQPQHF
TRBV4-1	TRBJ2-2	CASSQVGLAGGNTGELFF
TRBV2	TRBJ1-1	CASRETVMNTEAFF
TRBV20-1	TRBJ2-4	CSARSPGSDIQYF
TRBV20-1	TRBJ2-5	CSASVIQETQYF
TRBV6-1	TRBJ1-2	CASSRPADGTYGYTF
TRBV4-3	TRBJ2-4	CASSQDPRTGGAKNIQYF
TRBV28	TRBJ2-3	CASSKPGLAGDTQYF
TRBV5-5	TRBJ2-5	CASSLEGVAQYF
TRBV12-3/TRBV12-4	TRBJ1-1	CASSSRDRGRLEMGAFF
TRBV10-1	TRBJ2-1	CASSGSPEKGGQSSYNEQFF
TRBV6-5	TRBJ2-7	CASSYSSGAPYEQYF
TRBV2	TRBJ2-4	CASIGPQRGAKNIQYF
TRBV16	TRBJ2-7	CASSHFSRGLASSYEQYF
TRBV28	TRBJ2-3	CALRGDGTDTQYF
TRBV5-1	TRBJ2-2	CASRGLADFGTGELFF
TRBV30	TRBJ1-5	CAWSRMGQGIQPQHF
TRBV7-6	TRBJ2-1	CASSLALRLAGRGNEQFF
TRBV29-1	TRBJ1-1	CSVVEAYTEAFF
TRBV7-3	TRBJ2-3	CASSRTGTSGRDTQYF
TRBV20-1	TRBJ2-5	CSGRGGRETQYF
TRBV29-1	TRBJ2-5	CSVEATGQETQYF
TRBV7-2	TRBJ2-3	CASSKDRGGTDTQYF